The 12 T cell receptor beta chains below were found in one sample sequenced in a study of blood T cell repertoires in COVID-19. Here immunoSEQ multiplex PCR was the method, and the copy in TCRdb shows in-frame clones only, minus some. The sample consists of about 130,000 clones, about 92% of them appearing once. Input material: peripheral blood. The source of these receptors is a man in his sixties with COVID-19, enrolled during active disease.

The chain joins TRBV6-1 to TRBJ2-7; TRBD1 aligns across 7 bases. The V segment lost 5 bases and the J segment 2 bases; nucleotides outside the gene matches: 9. Germline values: CDR1 MNHNS, CDR2 SASEGT. The CDR3 covers 15 residues. CDR3 in amino acids: CASSHDRDRTYEQYF. In nucleotides, the CDR3 is TGTGCCAGCAGTCACGACCGGGACAGAACCTACGAGCAGTACTTC.

This clone was detected once. V is TRBV7-9 and J is TRBJ2-5; 7 bases line up with TRBD2. J lost 3 bases, V lost 9 bases, and 4 bases had no gene match. CDR3 length: 12 residues. The germline gives CDR1 SEHNR, CDR2 FQNEAQ (reference sequence). The CDR3 DNA sequence: TGTGCCAGTGGGACTAATGAAGAGACCCAGTACTTC. Translating it yields CASGTNEETQYF.

The chain links TRBV29-1 to TRBJ2-1; 7 bases fit TRBD2. After removal of 4 bases from V and 9 bases from J, the junction contained 6 bases not matched to a gene. Germline V CDR1 and CDR2: SQVTM, ANQGSEA. This CDR3 spans 12 amino acids. The CDR3 DNA is TGCAGCGTTGTTGAGCGGGAAACTGAGCAGTTCTTC. Amino acids: CSVVERETEQFF.

The chain uses TRBV6-5 and TRBJ2-2, with unresolved D. The ends were cut back, 6 bases at V and 6 bases at J, with 8 bases in the middle. CDR3 size: 12 residues. Germline CDR1 MNHEY, CDR2 SVGAGI. The CDR3 loop reads CASSRLSGELFF. In nucleotides, the CDR3 is TGTGCCAGCAGCCGCCTATCCGGGGAGCTGTTTTTT.

V usage is TRBV11-2 and J usage is TRBJ2-3; D may be TRBD1 (6 bases). Trimming pared 6 bases from V and 0 bases from J, leaving 13 bases between. CDR1 SGHAT and CDR2 FQNNGV come from the germline V gene. The length of the CDR3 is 15 residues. For the CDR3, the DNA is TGTGCCAGCAGTTTACGGGACACTAGCACAGATACGCAGTATTTT. Its translation is CASSLRDTSTDTQYF.

The genes are TRBV5-6 and TRBJ2-5; D is unclear. CDR1 is SGHDT and CDR2 is YYEEEE in the germline V gene. Trimming stripped 2 bases from V and 5 bases from J, with 10 bases between. This CDR3 is built from 13 residues. DNA of the CDR3: TGTGCCAGCAGCTTCAGCGTATGGGAGACCCAGTACTTC. Protein product: CASSFSVWETQYF.

This clone was seen once. V usage is TRBV5-1 and J usage is TRBJ1-2, with TRBD1 matching 9 bases. Germline-derived CDR1 and CDR2 are SGHRS and YFSETQ. This CDR3 has 13 residues. The junction had 6 bases not matched to a gene; V was cut back by 5 bases and J by 7 bases. CDR3 region: CASSPGTGIGYTF. DNA of the CDR3: TGCGCCAGCAGTCCCGGGACAGGGATTGGCTACACCTTC.

This rearrangement joins TRBV28 to TRBJ1-5, with no clear D. Germline CDR1 MDHEN, CDR2 SYDVKM. Trimming left V 3 bases short and J 0 bases short, with 15 bases between. The CDR3 is made up of 17 amino acids. This CDR3 is CASSFDSGYHSNQPQHF. For the CDR3, the DNA is TGTGCCAGCAGTTTCGATTCAGGATACCATAGCAATCAGCCCCAGCATTTT.

This chain connects TRBV7-3 to TRBJ2-2; 12 nucleotides line up with TRBD2. Trimming took 5 bases from V and 7 from J; bases not matched to a gene: 5. CDR1 is SGHTA and CDR2 is FQGTGA in the germline V gene. The CDR3 extends over 15 amino acids. The CDR3 DNA follows: TGTGCCAGCAGCCCGACTAGCGGGAGTGTCGGGGAGCTGTTTTTT. Its translation is CASSPTSGSVGELFF.

The chain recombines TRBV5-4 with TRBJ2-2; TRBD2 matches at 7 bases. V was pared by 1 base and J by 3 bases, with 6 bases of the junction left unmatched. The CDR3 length is 16 residues. Germline-derived CDR1 and CDR2 are SGHNT and YYREEE (reference sequence). CDR3 protein: CASSLPFGGDTGELFF. The CDR3, as DNA: TGTGCCAGCAGCTTGCCCTTTGGGGGGGACACCGGGGAGCTGTTTTTT.

The CDR3 here is CASSYGAPEAFF. The CDR3 region has the DNA TGTGCCAGCAGTTATGGGGCACCTGAAGCTTTCTTT. This chain uses TRBV6-2 or TRBV6-3 with TRBJ1-1; D is perhaps TRBD1 (5 bases). Germline CDR1 is MNHEY and CDR2 is SVGEGT. The CDR3 consists of 12 residues. Trimming shortened V by 3 bases and J by 6 bases, and 8 bases separated the two germline ends.

The V gene is TRBV30, the J gene TRBJ2-7; 7 bases align to TRBD1. The V segment lost 4 bases and the J segment 6 bases; nucleotides outside the gene matches: 15. The CDR3 consists of 15 residues. Germline-derived CDR1 and CDR2 are GTSNPN and SVGIG (reference sequence). In DNA, the CDR3 is TGTGCCTGGACCCTAAGAACAGGGGAAGGGAGCGAGCAGTACTTC. Translated: CAWTLRTGEGSEQYF.